The 21 T cell receptor beta chains below come from one sample, sequenced in a study of cytomegalovirus exposure and HLA in healthy donors. PCR primers comprised 60 Vbeta and 13 Jbeta primers. Clones were read by immunoSEQ multiplex PCR, and TCRdb kept only the in-frame ones, dropping some. This table has under 250,000 clones, 75% to 90% appearing once. Sample: PBMCs. These receptors all come from a woman between 40 and 55 years old in good health and CMV-seronegative.

The chain uses TRBV6-5 and TRBJ1-5; the match to TRBD1 covers 11 bases. V lost 4 bases, J lost 3 bases, and 2 bases stayed unmatched. The CDR3 totals 15 residues. Germline V lookup: CDR1 MNHEY, CDR2 SVGAGI. The CDR3, as DNA: TGTGCCAGCAGTTGGACAGGGGGCCCCAATCAGCCCCAGCATTTT. It translates to CASSWTGGPNQPQHF.

This sequence joins TRBV18 and TRBJ1-4; 12 bases line up with TRBD1. V dropped 6 bases and J dropped 6; count of bases not matched to a gene: 5. CDR3 length: 15 amino acids. CDR1 and CDR2 (germline): KGHSH, LQKENI. DNA of the CDR3: TGTGCCAGCTCCCGAGGGACAGGGGGCGATGAAAAACTGTTTTTT. The encoded protein is CASSRGTGGDEKLFF.

There are a few counts of this clone. The chain employs TRBV15 and TRBJ2-5; TRBD1 agrees at 10 bases. CDR3 length: 15 residues. The trim removed 5 bases at V and 4 bases at J, leaving 7 bases unmatched. Germline V gives CDR1 LNHNV, CDR2 YYDKDF (reference sequence). The CDR3 loop is CATSVATGGPETQYF. The CDR3 coding sequence is TGTGCCACCAGCGTAGCGACAGGGGGCCCAGAGACCCAGTACTTC.

The chain couples TRBV12-5 to TRBJ2-5; 8 nucleotides align to TRBD1. Per the germline V gene, CDR1 is LGHNT and CDR2 is FRNRAP. CDR3 length: 15 residues. Losses at the gene ends were 6 bases for V and 5 bases for J; bases not matched to a gene: 11. CDR3 protein: CASGPNRGVDETQYF. The CDR3 DNA reads TGTGCTAGTGGCCCCAACAGGGGGGTGGACGAGACCCAGTACTTC.

This sequence joins TRBV9 and TRBJ1-2; 7 positions agree with TRBD1. This CDR3 has 15 residues. CDR1 is SGDLS and CDR2 is YYNGEE in the germline V gene. The V segment lost 0 bases and the J segment 4 bases; nucleotides outside the gene matches: 6. The CDR3 coding sequence is TGTGCCAGCAGCGTAGAATTCGACAGGGCCTATGGCTACACCTTC. It yields the protein CASSVEFDRAYGYTF.

The chain joins TRBV7-2 to TRBJ1-4, with 7 bases lining up with TRBD1. With V trimmed by 1 base and J by 10 bases, 6 bases remained unmatched. Germline V gene lookup returns CDR1 SGHTA and CDR2 FQGNSA. This CDR3 is built from 14 residues. The CDR3 spells CASSLGPGGRKLFF. For the CDR3, the DNA is TGTGCCAGCAGCTTAGGACCAGGGGGGCGAAAACTGTTTTTT.

In DNA, the CDR3 is TGTGCCAGCAGAAAAGGACAGGGGTTACACACTGAAGCTTTCTTT. Translated: CASRKGQGLHTEAFF. The rearrangement uses TRBV6-1 and TRBJ1-1, with 9 bases identical to TRBD1. V lost 6 bases and J lost 3; bases outside the gene matches: 8. CDR1 is MNHNS, CDR2 SASEGT, per germline. The CDR3 totals 15 residues.

This clone was seen only a few times. The chain has TRBV2 and TRBJ2-2, with D perhaps TRBD2 (5 bases). V was cut by 3 bases and J by 4 bases, with 12 bases left in between. CDR1 is SNHLY, CDR2 FYNNEI, per germline. CDR3 length: 15 residues. CDR3 region: CASSDAPRGTGELFF. The CDR3 DNA reads TGTGCCAGCAGTGACGCCCCCCGGGGCACCGGGGAGCTGTTTTTT. Using reference TRBV2 and TRBJ2-2 for the parts outside the CDR3, the full variable domain is EPEVTQTPSHQVTQMGQEVILRCVPISNHLYFYWYRQILGQKVEFLVSFYNNEISEKSEIFDDQFSVERPDGSNFTLKIRSTKLEDSAMYFCASSDAPRGTGELFFGEGSRLTVL.

The V call is TRBV6-5, the J call TRBJ2-1; D is possibly TRBD2 (6 bases). From germline, CDR1 is MNHEY and CDR2 SVGAGI. The CDR3 length is 13 residues. Trimming took 2 bases from V and 4 from J, leaving 6 bases between them. CDR3 bases: TGTGCCAGCAGTTACCGGGGGTACAATGAGCAGTTCTTC. Translated: CASSYRGYNEQFF.

J is TRBJ2-5 and V is TRBV10-3; no reliable D call. CDR1 is ENHRY, CDR2 SYGVKD, per germline. The CDR3 is made up of 14 amino acids. V was clipped by 6 bases and J by 2 bases, with 13 bases between them. CDR3: CAIRRHTQQETQYF. In DNA, the CDR3 is TGTGCCATCAGAAGACACACACAGCAAGAGACCCAGTACTTC.

The chain recombines TRBV19 with TRBJ1-5, with 7 positions matching TRBD1. With V trimmed by 3 bases and J by 0 bases, 8 bases remained unmatched. Germline CDR1 and CDR2: LNHDA and SQIVND (reference sequence). The CDR3 extends over 17 amino acids. The CDR3 nucleotides read TGTGCCAGTAGTATCAGACAGGGTGCTAATAGCAATCAGCCCCAGCATTTT. It specifies CASSIRQGANSNQPQHF.

The gene calls are TRBV5-1 and TRBJ1-1; D is unclear. Per germline, CDR1 SGHRS and CDR2 YFSETQ. This CDR3 is 14 amino acids long. The V end was cut by 2 bases, the J end by 6 bases, with 14 bases between. Here the CDR3 DNA reads TGCGCCAGCAGCTTTGACGGAGGAGGCCCTGAAGCTTTCTTT. Translating it yields CASSFDGGGPEAFF.

The chain couples TRBV6-4 to TRBJ2-3; tentatively, D is TRBD1 (6 bases). CDR1 and CDR2 from the germline V gene are MRHNA and SNTAGT. The V and J ends lost 2 bases and 4 bases respectively, with 13 bases between them. The CDR3 is 15 residues long. The CDR3 DNA sequence: TGTGCCAGCAGTGACCTACCGACAGGCGCAGATACGCAGTATTTT. It yields the protein CASSDLPTGADTQYF.

J is TRBJ2-5 and V is TRBV7-9, with TRBD1 identical over 7 bases. The CDR3 runs to 15 residues. Germline CDR1 SEHNR, CDR2 FQNEAQ (reference sequence). V shed 3 bases, J shed 7 bases, and the junction held 11 bases outside the gene matches. The CDR3 bases are TGTGCCAGCAGCTTCCGGGCCACAGGGGCAGGGACCCAGTACTTC. It is translated as CASSFRATGAGTQYF.

V gene TRBV5-4 combines with J gene TRBJ2-7; 13 nucleotides align to TRBD2. V was clipped by 3 bases and J by 2 bases; unmatched bases: 2. Germline CDR1 is SGHNT and CDR2 is YYREEE (reference sequence). The CDR3 is 15 amino acids. The CDR3 DNA reads as TGTGCCAGCAGCTCGGGACTAGCGGGAACCTACGAGCAGTACTTC. This encodes CASSSGLAGTYEQYF.

The V call is TRBV19, the J call TRBJ1-1; 7 bases match TRBD1. Per germline, CDR1 LNHDA and CDR2 SQIVND (reference sequence). V shed 8 bases and J 0 bases; nucleotides not matched to a gene: 3. This CDR3 contains 13 residues. The CDR3 loop is CASGDRVNTEAFF. CDR3 bases: TGTGCCAGTGGAGACAGGGTGAACACTGAAGCTTTCTTT.

CDR3 DNA: TGTGCCAGCAGCTTGGGGCCGAACTCCTACGAGCAGTACTTC. Protein: CASSLGPNSYEQYF. The chain joins TRBV5-5 to TRBJ2-7; D gene unclear. Germline V CDR1 and CDR2: SGHKS, YYEKEE (reference sequence). The V and J ends lost 0 bases and 0 bases respectively, with 7 bases between them. The CDR3 sequence is 14 residues long.

The chain combines TRBV5-1 with TRBJ1-1, with D perhaps TRBD1 (6 bases). The V gene's germline CDR1 is SGHRS and CDR2 YFSETQ. V was trimmed by 1 base and J by 5 bases, leaving 15 bases between them. This CDR3 spans 15 amino acids. CDR3 residues: CASSLFSGANTEAFF. In DNA form, the CDR3 reads TGCGCCAGCAGCTTGTTTTCAGGGGCGAATACTGAAGCTTTCTTT.

This sequence joins TRBV19 and TRBJ2-7; maybe TRBD2 (6 bases). The V gene lost 5 bases and the J gene lost 2 bases, with 19 bases spanning the gap. The CDR3 covers 16 residues. The germline CDR1 and CDR2 sequences are LNHDA and SQIVND (reference sequence). This CDR3 is CASSLLAGTVTYEQYF. Here the CDR3 DNA reads TGTGCCAGTAGTCTCCTAGCCGGGACTGTCACCTACGAGCAGTACTTC.

The V call is TRBV4-1, the J call TRBJ2-2; the D gene is possibly TRBD2 (5 bases). The CDR3 spans 16 residues. The germline CDR1 and CDR2 sequences are MGHRA and YSYEKL. The ends were cut back, 0 bases at V and 1 base at J, with 9 bases in the middle. CDR3 nucleotide sequence: TGCGCCAGCAGCCAAGAAGGAGCGGTGAACACCGGGGAGCTGTTTTTT. It encodes CASSQEGAVNTGELFF.

This chain connects TRBV11-2 to TRBJ1-1; weak D call: TRBD1 (6 bases). CDR1 and CDR2 (germline): SGHAT, FQNNGV. Trimming stripped 5 bases from V and 1 base from J, with 14 bases between. This CDR3 is 15 amino acids long. This CDR3 is CASSPTEDRNTEAFF. The CDR3 DNA is TGTGCCAGCAGCCCTACCGAGGACAGGAACACTGAAGCTTTCTTT.